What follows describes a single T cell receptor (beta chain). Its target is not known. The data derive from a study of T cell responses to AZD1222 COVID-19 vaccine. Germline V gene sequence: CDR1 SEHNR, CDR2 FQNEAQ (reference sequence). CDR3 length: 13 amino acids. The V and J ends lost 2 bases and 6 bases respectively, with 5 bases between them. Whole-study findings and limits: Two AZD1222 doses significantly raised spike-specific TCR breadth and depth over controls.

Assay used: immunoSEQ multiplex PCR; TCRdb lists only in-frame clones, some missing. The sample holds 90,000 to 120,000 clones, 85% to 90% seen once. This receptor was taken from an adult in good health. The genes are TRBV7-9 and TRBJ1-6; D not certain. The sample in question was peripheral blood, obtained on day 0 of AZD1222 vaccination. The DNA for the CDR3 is TGTGCCAGCAGCTTAAACCTTAATTCACCCCTCCACTTT. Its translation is CASSLNLNSPLHF.